This TCR beta chain is from a study of T-cell memory formation after mild COVID-19. The 5'RACE method, run with constant-segment primers, produced TCR alpha and TCR beta cDNA libraries (carrying sample barcodes and UMIs). TCRdb re-called the 5' RACE reads with MiXCR, one entry per CDR3 protein. Of approximately 350,000 distinct CDR3 sequences listed, 25% to 30% are singletons. The J segment lost 0 bases and the V segment lost 7 bases, leaving 8 bases of the junction unmatched. CDR1 SNHLY and CDR2 FYNNEI come from the germline V gene. The length of the CDR3 is 15 residues. This sequence joins TRBV2 and TRBJ2-7, with 8 bases that match TRBD1. The clonotype was recovered from an adult woman who had mild COVID-19 (a few samples of this study predate the infection). Cell type and time point are not known. The sample comprised PBMCs or a T cell subset sorted from them (not recorded which). The DNA of the CDR3 is TGTGCCAGCAAGATTGACAGGGGAAGCTCCTACGAGCAGTACTTC. Protein: CASKIDRGSSYEQYF.